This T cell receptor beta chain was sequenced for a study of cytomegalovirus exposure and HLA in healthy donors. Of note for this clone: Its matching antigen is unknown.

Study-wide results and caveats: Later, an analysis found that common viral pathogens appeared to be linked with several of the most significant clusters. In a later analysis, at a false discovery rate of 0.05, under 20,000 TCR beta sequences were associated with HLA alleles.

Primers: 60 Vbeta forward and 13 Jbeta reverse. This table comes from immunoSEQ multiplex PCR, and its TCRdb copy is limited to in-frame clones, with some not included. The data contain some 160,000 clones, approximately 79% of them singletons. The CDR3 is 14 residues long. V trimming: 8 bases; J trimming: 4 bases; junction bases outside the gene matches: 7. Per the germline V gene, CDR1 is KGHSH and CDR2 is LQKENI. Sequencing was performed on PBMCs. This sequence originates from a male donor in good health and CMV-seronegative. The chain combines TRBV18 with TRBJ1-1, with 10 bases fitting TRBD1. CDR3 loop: CASPQTGGRTEAFF. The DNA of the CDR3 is TGTGCCAGCCCTCAGACAGGGGGCCGCACTGAAGCTTTCTTT.